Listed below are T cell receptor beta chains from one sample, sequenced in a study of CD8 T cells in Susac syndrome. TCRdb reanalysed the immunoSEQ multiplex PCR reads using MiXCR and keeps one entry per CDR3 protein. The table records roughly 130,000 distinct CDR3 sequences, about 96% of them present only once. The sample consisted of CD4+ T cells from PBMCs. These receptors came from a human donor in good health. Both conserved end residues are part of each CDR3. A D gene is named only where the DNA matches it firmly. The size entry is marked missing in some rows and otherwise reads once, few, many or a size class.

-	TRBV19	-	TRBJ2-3	CASTYPATDTQYF	TGTGCCAGTACTTACCCCGCGACAGATACGCAGTATTTT
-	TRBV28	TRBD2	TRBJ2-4	CASSHSGRAKNIQYF	TGTGCCAGCAGTCACAGCGGGAGGGCCAAAAACATTCAGTACTTC
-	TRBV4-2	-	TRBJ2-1	CASSRVNEQFF	TGTGCCAGCAGCCGTGTCAATGAGCAGTTCTTC
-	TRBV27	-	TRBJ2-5	CASRLLGAEETQYF	TGTGCCAGCCGCCTCCTGGGGGCCGAAGAGACCCAGTACTTC
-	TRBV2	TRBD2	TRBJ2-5	CASRLAGVETQYF	TGTGCCAGCAGGCTAGCGGGAGTGGAGACCCAGTACTTC
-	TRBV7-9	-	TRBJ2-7	CASSLTDSVHEQYF	TGTGCCAGCAGCTTGACGGACTCAGTCCACGAGCAGTACTTC
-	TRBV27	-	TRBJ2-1	CASSRMLASEQFF	TGTGCCAGCAGTCGGATGCTAGCGAGTGAGCAGTTCTTC
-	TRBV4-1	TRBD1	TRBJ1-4	CASSLSGGRNEKLFF	TGCGCCAGCAGCCTTTCAGGGGGAAGAAATGAAAAACTGTTTTTT
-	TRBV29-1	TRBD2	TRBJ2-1	CSATTSGNYNEQFF	TGCAGCGCGACGACTAGCGGCAATTACAATGAGCAGTTCTTC
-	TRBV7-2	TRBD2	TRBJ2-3	CASSSGGTKTDTQYF	TGTGCCAGCAGTTCGGGAGGGACCAAAACAGATACGCAGTATTTT
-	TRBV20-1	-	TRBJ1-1	CSAGGDTEAFF	TGCAGTGCCGGGGGGGACACTGAAGCTTTCTTT
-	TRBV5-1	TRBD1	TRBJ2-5	CASTTLGQGQETQYF	TGCGCCAGCACCACGCTTGGACAGGGCCAAGAGACCCAGTACTTC
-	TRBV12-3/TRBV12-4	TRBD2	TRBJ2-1	CASSRVPSGSNNEQFF	TGTGCCAGCAGTAGGGTCCCAAGCGGGAGTAACAATGAGCAGTTCTTC
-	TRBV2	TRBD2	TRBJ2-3	CASRTGGGTQYF	TGTGCCAGCAGGACGGGCGGGGGTACGCAGTATTTT
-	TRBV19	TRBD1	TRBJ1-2	CASSSRDRATYGYTF	TGTGCCAGTAGTTCACGGGACAGGGCAACCTATGGCTACACCTTC
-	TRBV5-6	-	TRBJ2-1	CASSLADGTGRFF	TGTGCCAGCAGCTTGGCGGACGGAACAGGTCGGTTCTTC
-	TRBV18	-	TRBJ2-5	CASSPLLGETQYF	TGTGCCAGCTCACCACTCTTGGGGGAGACCCAGTACTTC
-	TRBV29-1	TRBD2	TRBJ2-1	CSLTSSYNEHFF	TGCAGCCTGACTAGCAGCTACAATGAGCACTTCTTC
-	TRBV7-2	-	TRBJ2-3	CASSLAMLGDTQYF	TGTGCCAGCAGCTTAGCGATGTTGGGGGATACGCAGTATTTT
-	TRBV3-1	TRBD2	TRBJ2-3	CASSLTSGRSREGTQYF	TGTGCCAGCAGCTTGACTAGCGGGAGGTCCCGAGAGGGGACGCAGTATTTT
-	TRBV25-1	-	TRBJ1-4	CASSLYEKLFF	TGTGCCAGCAGCCTCTATGAAAAACTGTTTTTT
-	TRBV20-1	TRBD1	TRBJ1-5	CSATGGSNQPQHF	TGCAGTGCTACAGGGGGTTCCAATCAGCCCCAGCATTTT
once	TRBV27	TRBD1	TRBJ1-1	CASSLTGAPWRAFF	TGTGCCAGCAGCTTGACAGGGGCCCCCTGGCGTGCTTTCTTT
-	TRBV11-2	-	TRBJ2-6	CASSFAGANVLTF	TGTGCCAGCAGCTTCGCTGGGGCCAACGTCCTGACTTTC
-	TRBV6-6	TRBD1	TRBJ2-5	CASSTGQVVTQYF	TGTGCCAGCAGTACGGGACAGGTTGTGACCCAGTACTTC
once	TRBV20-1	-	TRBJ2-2	CSARVALQGSGELFF	TGCAGTGCTAGAGTCGCCTTACAGGGTTCCGGGGAGCTGTTTTTT
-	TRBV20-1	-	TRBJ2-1	CSAQRGNSYNEQFF	TGCAGTGCCCAGCGTGGGAACTCCTACAATGAGCAGTTCTTC
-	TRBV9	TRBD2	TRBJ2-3	CASSVDIAGEGGDTQYF	TGTGCCAGCAGCGTCGATATAGCGGGAGAGGGCGGAGATACGCAGTATTTT
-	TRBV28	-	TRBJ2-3	CASSSVDTQYF	TGTGCCAGCAGTTCCGTTGATACGCAGTATTTT
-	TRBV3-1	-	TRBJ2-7	CASSQDWVIGEQYF	TGTGCCAGCAGCCAAGATTGGGTTATAGGCGAGCAGTACTTC
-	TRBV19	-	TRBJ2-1	CASSVQVNEQFF	TGTGCCAGTAGCGTACAAGTTAATGAGCAGTTCTTC
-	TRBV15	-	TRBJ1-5	CATSRGGTHNQPQHF	TGTGCCACCAGCCGCGGGGGGACACATAATCAGCCCCAGCATTTT
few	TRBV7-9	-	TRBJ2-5	CASSFGQGETQYF	TGTGCCAGCAGTTTTGGCCAGGGAGAGACCCAGTACTTC
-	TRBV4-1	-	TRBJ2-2	CASSQELTSAGELFF	TGCGCCAGCAGCCAAGAGTTAACGAGTGCCGGGGAGCTGTTTTTT
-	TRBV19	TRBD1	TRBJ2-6	CASSISRGSGANVLTF	TGTGCCAGTAGTATCTCCAGGGGGTCTGGGGCCAACGTCCTGACTTTC
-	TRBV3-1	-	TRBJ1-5	CASSQDHGQDQPQHF	TGTGCCAGCAGCCAAGATCATGGGCAGGACCAACCCCAGCATTTT
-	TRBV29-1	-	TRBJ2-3	CSVESGTSTDTQYF	TGCAGCGTGGAATCCGGGACTAGCACAGATACGCAGTATTTT
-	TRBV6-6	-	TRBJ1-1	CASRSSGDGDTEAFF	TGTGCCAGCAGATCCTCGGGGGACGGGGACACTGAAGCTTTCTTT
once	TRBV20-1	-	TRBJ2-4	CSADSLVTKNIQYF	TGCAGTGCTGACAGTCTGGTAACCAAAAACATTCAGTACTTC
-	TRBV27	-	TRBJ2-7	CASSFRAGTSYEQYF	TGTGCCAGCAGTTTCCGGGCGGGGACCTCCTACGAGCAGTACTTC
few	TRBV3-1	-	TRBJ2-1	CASSQDRYNEQFF	TGTGCCAGCAGCCAGGATAGATACAATGAGCAGTTCTTC
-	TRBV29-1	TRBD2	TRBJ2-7	CSVGLAGPYEQYF	TGCAGCGTAGGACTAGCGGGACCCTACGAGCAGTACTTC
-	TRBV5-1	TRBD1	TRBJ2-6	CASSWVGQGFSGANVLTF	TGCGCCAGCAGCTGGGTGGGACAGGGATTTTCTGGGGCCAACGTCCTGACTTTC
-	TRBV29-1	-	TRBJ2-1	CSIRESSYNEQFF	TGCAGTATACGGGAGAGCTCCTACAATGAGCAGTTCTTC
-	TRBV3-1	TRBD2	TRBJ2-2	CASSQLAGKGELFF	TGTGCCAGCAGCCAACTAGCGGGGAAGGGGGAGCTGTTTTTT
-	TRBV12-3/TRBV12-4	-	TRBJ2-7	CASSLQGGSGEQYF	TGTGCCAGCAGTTTACAGGGGGGGTCCGGTGAGCAGTACTTC
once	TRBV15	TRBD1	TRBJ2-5	CATSTRDSQETQYF	TGTGCCACCAGCACAAGGGACAGTCAAGAGACCCAGTACTTC
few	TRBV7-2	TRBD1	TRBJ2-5	CASSQDRVQETQYF	TGTGCCAGCAGCCAGGACAGGGTACAAGAGACCCAGTACTTC
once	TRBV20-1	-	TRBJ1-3	CSAHPAGASGNTIYF	TGCAGTGCGCATCCCGCGGGGGCCTCTGGAAACACCATATATTTT
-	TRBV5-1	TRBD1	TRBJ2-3	CSSSVVGGEGDTQYF	TGCTCCAGCAGCGTGGTAGGGGGCGAGGGAGATACGCAGTATTTT
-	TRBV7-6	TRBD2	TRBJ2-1	CASSLIRILAGGGPNEQFF	TGTGCCAGCAGCTTAATTCGGATACTAGCGGGAGGGGGTCCCAATGAGCAGTTCTTC
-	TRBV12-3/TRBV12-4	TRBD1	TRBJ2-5	CASSNRDREGKETQYF	TGTGCCAGCAGTAACCGGGACAGGGAGGGGAAAGAGACCCAGTACTTC
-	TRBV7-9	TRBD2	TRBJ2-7	CASLGGASGYEQYF	TGTGCCAGCCTTGGCGGGGCTAGCGGATACGAGCAGTACTTC
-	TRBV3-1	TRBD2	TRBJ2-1	CASSQDASGTYNEQFF	TGTGCCAGCAGCCAAGACGCTAGCGGGACATACAATGAGCAGTTCTTC
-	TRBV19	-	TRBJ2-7	CASSIRLRGEQYF	TGTGCCAGTAGTATAAGGCTCCGGGGCGAGCAGTACTTC